Each of the 22 T cell receptor beta chains below was sequenced from the same sample in a study of cytomegalovirus exposure and HLA in healthy donors. PCR involved 60 Vbeta and 13 Jbeta primers. Clones were read by immunoSEQ multiplex PCR, and TCRdb kept only the in-frame ones, dropping some. The sample carries about 120,000 clones, 80% recorded once. The specimen was PBMCs. The origin of the receptors is a female donor in good health and CMV-seropositive.

The V call is TRBV7-9, the J call TRBJ2-7; TRBD1 might be the D (5 bases). This CDR3 spans 12 amino acids. Trimming removed 5 bases from V and 6 bases from J, with 11 bases in between. CDR1 and CDR2 (germline): SEHNR, FQNEAQ (reference sequence). The CDR3 coding sequence is TGTGCCAGCAGCCCGTCAGGGCGCGAGCAGTACTTC. Translating gives CASSPSGREQYF.

The chain uses TRBV19 and TRBJ2-7; D is perhaps TRBD1 (6 bases). The V end was cut by 7 bases, the J end by 2 bases, with 15 bases between. CDR1 is LNHDA and CDR2 is SQIVND in the germline V gene (reference sequence). This CDR3 region has 14 residues. CDR3 protein: CASKGDTRPYEQYF. The CDR3 DNA reads TGTGCCAGTAAGGGGGACACCAGGCCCTACGAGCAGTACTTC.

The gene calls are TRBV5-4 and TRBJ1-3; the match to TRBD1 covers 7 bases. V shed 4 bases, J shed 0 bases, and the junction held 7 bases outside the gene matches. This CDR3 is built from 16 residues. CDR1 SGHNT and CDR2 YYREEE come from the germline V gene (reference sequence). CDR3 residues: CASSTETGSSGNTIYF. Written as DNA, the CDR3 is TGTGCCAGCAGCACGGAGACAGGGAGCTCTGGAAACACCATATATTTT.

This clone appeared a single time. The gene calls are TRBV6-6 and TRBJ2-7; D uncertain. The CDR3 is 12 amino acids. V dropped 0 bases and J dropped 6 bases, with 6 bases sitting between them. Germline values: CDR1 MNHNY, CDR2 SVGAGI (reference sequence). The CDR3 reads CASSYSRTEQYF. The CDR3 region has the DNA TGTGCCAGCAGTTACTCGCGTACCGAGCAGTACTTC.

The rearrangement links TRBV5-1 to TRBJ2-1; D may be TRBD1 (6 bases). Trimming shortened V by 4 bases and J by 7 bases, and 15 bases separated the two germline ends. The CDR3 loop spans 14 amino acids. The germline gives CDR1 SGHRS, CDR2 YFSETQ. CDR3 sequence reads: CASSAMTGSNEQFF. Written as DNA, the CDR3 is TGCGCCAGCAGCGCAATGACAGGTTCTAATGAGCAGTTCTTC.

This clone has just a few counts. The V call is TRBV5-4, the J call TRBJ1-1; 7 bases agree with TRBD1. J lost 4 bases, V lost 4 bases, and 7 bases had no gene match. This CDR3 comprises 14 residues. The germline gives CDR1 SGHNT, CDR2 YYREEE (reference sequence). CDR3 sequence reads: CASSEDRFATEAFF. The CDR3 coding sequence is TGTGCCAGCAGCGAGGACAGGTTTGCCACTGAAGCTTTCTTT.

This CDR3 is CASSRAGGLGEKLFF. CDR3 sequence (DNA): TGTGCCAGCAGTCGGGCCGGAGGTCTTGGGGAAAAACTGTTTTTT. The rearrangement links TRBV7-9 to TRBJ1-4; D remains unclear. Germline loops: CDR1 SEHNR, CDR2 FQNEAQ (reference sequence). This CDR3 comprises 15 residues. The V and J ends lost 6 bases and 8 bases respectively, with 19 bases between them.

This chain connects TRBV30 to TRBJ1-6, with 12 bases identical to TRBD1. CDR3 length: 15 residues. In germline, CDR1 is GTSNPN, CDR2 SVGIG (reference sequence). Trimming cost V 0 bases and J 10 bases; bases outside gene matches: 4. The CDR3, as DNA: TGTGCCTGGAGTGTGGGGACAGGGGGCGACTCACCCCTCCACTTT. It specifies CAWSVGTGGDSPLHF.

The chain links TRBV7-8 to TRBJ1-4; D gene unclear. V was trimmed by 5 bases and J by 0 bases, leaving 10 bases between them. CDR3 size: 15 residues. CDR1 is SGHVS, CDR2 FQNEAQ, per germline. The CDR3 DNA follows: TGTGCCAGCAGCCCACCCCACTCAACTAATGAAAAACTGTTTTTT. Translating it yields CASSPPHSTNEKLFF.

This CDR3 reads CASSPLLAGGLGEQFF. CDR3 sequence (DNA): TGTGCCAGCAGCCCGCTCCTAGCGGGGGGGTTGGGTGAGCAGTTCTTC. The chain carries TRBV11-3 and TRBJ2-1, with TRBD2 identical over 12 bases. The trim removed 5 bases at V and 9 bases at J, leaving 11 bases unmatched. Germline CDR1 is SGHNT and CDR2 is YENEEA. The CDR3 runs 16 residues. Together with reference TRBV11-3 and TRBJ2-1, the CDR3 gives the full variable domain: EAGVVQSPRYKIIEKKQPVAFWCNPISGHNTLYWYLQNLGQGPELLIRYENEEAVDDSQLPKDRFSAERLKGVDSTLKIQPAELGDSAVYLCASSPLLAGGLGEQFFGPGTRLTVL.

The chain employs TRBV7-9 and TRBJ2-5; D call uncertain. V gave up 1 base and J gave up 7 bases, with 10 bases separating them. The germline CDR1 and CDR2 sequences are SEHNR and FQNEAQ (reference sequence). The CDR3 consists of 13 residues. The CDR3 region is CASSLGAEGTQYF. The CDR3 region has the DNA TGTGCCAGCAGCTTAGGGGCCGAAGGGACCCAGTACTTC. Complete variable domain (other parts from reference TRBV7-9 and TRBJ2-5): DTGVSQNPRHKITKRGQNVTFRCDPISEHNRLYWYRQTLGQGPEFLTYFQNEAQLEKSRLLSDRFSAERPKGSFSTLEIQRTEQGDSAMYLCASSLGAEGTQYFGPGTRLLVL.

The chain joins TRBV28 to TRBJ1-5, with D perhaps TRBD1 (5 bases). Germline assignment: CDR1 MDHEN and CDR2 SYDVKM. CDR3 length equals 14 residues. V was pared by 5 bases and J by 1 base, with 9 bases between. The CDR3, as DNA: TGTGCCAGCAGTCGCGGGGGAAGCAATCAGCCCCAGCATTTT. Amino acids: CASSRGGSNQPQHF. Using reference TRBV28 and TRBJ1-5 for the parts outside the CDR3, the full variable domain is DVKVTQSSRYLVKRTGEKVFLECVQDMDHENMFWYRQDPGLGLRLIYFSYDVKMKEKGDIPEGYSVSREKKERFSLILESASTNQTSMYLCASSRGGSNQPQHFGDGTRLSIL.

The chain combines TRBV7-9 with TRBJ1-5, with D maybe TRBD1 (5 bases). Germline CDR1 reads SEHNR; CDR2 reads FQNEAQ (reference sequence). V was pared by 5 bases and J by 5 bases, with 10 bases between. The CDR3 extends over 13 amino acids. CDR3 sequence (DNA): TGTGCCAGCAGCCCTGTAGGGGATCAGCCCCAGCATTTT. Translation gives CASSPVGDQPQHF. Full variable domain (outside the CDR3, taken from reference TRBV7-9 and TRBJ1-5): DTGVSQNPRHKITKRGQNVTFRCDPISEHNRLYWYRQTLGQGPEFLTYFQNEAQLEKSRLLSDRFSAERPKGSFSTLEIQRTEQGDSAMYLCASSPVGDQPQHFGDGTRLSIL.

The CDR3 nucleotides read TGTGCCAGTAGTATATGGGGACAGGGGGCAGATACGCAGTATTTT. Protein sequence: CASSIWGQGADTQYF. This chain uses TRBV19 with TRBJ2-3, with 11 bases fitting TRBD1. V lost 2 bases to trimming and J lost 4 bases; unmatched junction nucleotides: 2. In germline, CDR1 is LNHDA, CDR2 SQIVND (reference sequence). The CDR3 extends over 15 amino acids.

This clone was seen just once. This chain links TRBV4-1 with TRBJ1-5, with D tentatively TRBD1 (6 bases). The CDR3 runs to 17 residues. Germline V lookup: CDR1 MGHRA, CDR2 YSYEKL. The V and J ends lost 1 base and 3 bases respectively, with 16 bases between them. The CDR3 loop reads CASSQGFGGRINQPQHF. The CDR3 nucleotides are TGCGCCAGCAGCCAAGGTTTCGGGGGGCGGATCAATCAGCCCCAGCATTTT.

This clone was counted between two and nine times. V usage is TRBV15 and J usage is TRBJ1-5; TRBD1 is a possible D gene (5 bases). Germline V gives CDR1 LNHNV, CDR2 YYDKDF (reference sequence). The CDR3 has 15 residues. The V and J ends lost 1 base and 4 bases respectively, with 11 bases between them. CDR3 coding DNA: TGTGCCACCAGCAGAGGGACAAGCCCTAATCAGCCCCAGCATTTT. It translates to CATSRGTSPNQPQHF. Drawing the rest from reference TRBV15 and TRBJ1-5, the complete variable domain is DAMVIQNPRYQVTQFGKPVTLSCSQTLNHNVMYWYQQKSSQAPKLLFHYYDKDFNNEADTPDNFQSRRPNTSFCFLDIRSPGLGDTAMYLCATSRGTSPNQPQHFGDGTRLSIL.

This chain joins TRBV4-1 and TRBJ2-2; the match to TRBD2 covers 7 bases. Looked up from germline, CDR1 is MGHRA and CDR2 is YSYEKL. The CDR3 extends over 14 amino acids. The junction had 2 bases not matched to a gene; V was cut back by 3 bases and J by 4 bases. The CDR3 here is CASSHGGGTGELFF. CDR3 sequence (DNA): TGCGCCAGCAGCCACGGCGGGGGCACCGGGGAGCTGTTTTTT.

V and J are TRBV19 and TRBJ2-7; D remains ambiguous. Trimming took 5 bases from V and 4 from J, leaving 12 bases between them. The V gene's germline CDR1 is LNHDA and CDR2 SQIVND (reference sequence). CDR3 size: 13 residues. CDR3 nucleotides: TGTGCCAGTAGTGCCAGGAATACTTACGAGCAGTACTTC. Residues: CASSARNTYEQYF.

Note on this clone: Germline and junction disagree at one end, which may indicate a read error. This chain uses TRBV6-5 with TRBJ1-2; D not resolved. The CDR3 totals 13 residues. Germline CDR1 MNHEY, CDR2 SVGAGI. The DNA for the CDR3 is TGTGCCAGCAGCTACTATCCGGGAAATGGCTACACCTTC. It specifies CASSYYPGNGYTF.

The chain couples TRBV6-5 to TRBJ1-1; no definite D call. The V end was cut by 2 bases, the J end by 2 bases, with 9 bases between. There are 14 residues in the CDR3. Germline loops: CDR1 MNHEY, CDR2 SVGAGI. Here the CDR3 reads CASSYGRVNTEAFF. In DNA, the CDR3 is TGTGCCAGCAGTTACGGGCGGGTTAACACTGAAGCTTTCTTT.

The V gene is TRBV2, the J gene TRBJ1-5, with a weak D call TRBD1 (5 bases). Germline V CDR1 and CDR2: SNHLY, FYNNEI. Trimming left V 1 base short and J 9 bases short, with 16 bases between. The CDR3 contains 15 residues. The CDR3 nucleotides read TGTGCCAGCAGTGAAGGAATCGGGGGGACTAGGCCCCAGCATTTT. This translates into CASSEGIGGTRPQHF.

CDR3 sequence reads: CASTLGRNTEAFF. Written as DNA, the CDR3 is TGTGCCAGCACCCTTGGTAGGAACACTGAAGCTTTCTTT. The J gene is TRBJ1-1, the V gene TRBV11-3; D unclear. V was trimmed by 7 bases and J by 1 base, leaving 10 bases between them. The CDR3 length is 13 residues. Germline loops: CDR1 SGHNT, CDR2 YENEEA.